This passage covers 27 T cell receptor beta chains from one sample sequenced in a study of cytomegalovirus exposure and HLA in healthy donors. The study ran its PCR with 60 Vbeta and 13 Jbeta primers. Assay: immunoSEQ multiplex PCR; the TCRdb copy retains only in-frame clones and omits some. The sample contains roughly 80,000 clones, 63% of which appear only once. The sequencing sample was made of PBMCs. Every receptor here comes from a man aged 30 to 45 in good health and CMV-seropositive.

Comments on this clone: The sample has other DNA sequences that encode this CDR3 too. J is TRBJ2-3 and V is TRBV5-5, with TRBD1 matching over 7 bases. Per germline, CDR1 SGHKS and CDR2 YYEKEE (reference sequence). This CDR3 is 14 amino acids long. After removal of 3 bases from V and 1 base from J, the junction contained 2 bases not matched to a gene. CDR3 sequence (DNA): TGTGCCAGCAGCTCTACAGGGGGCACAGATACGCAGTATTTT. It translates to CASSSTGGTDTQYF.

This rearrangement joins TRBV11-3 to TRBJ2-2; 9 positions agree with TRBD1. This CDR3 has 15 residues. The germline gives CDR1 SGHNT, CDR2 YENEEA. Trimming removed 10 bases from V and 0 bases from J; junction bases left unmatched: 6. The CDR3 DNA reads TGTGCCATCGGGACAGGGAACGCGAACACCGGGGAGCTGTTTTTT. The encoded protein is CAIGTGNANTGELFF.

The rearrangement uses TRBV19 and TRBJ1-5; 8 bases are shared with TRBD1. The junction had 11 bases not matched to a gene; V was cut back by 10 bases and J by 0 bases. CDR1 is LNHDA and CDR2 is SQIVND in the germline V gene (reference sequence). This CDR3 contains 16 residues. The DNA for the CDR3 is TGTGCCACTGCCACCGGGACAGGCTATAGCAATCAGCCCCAGCATTTT. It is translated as CATATGTGYSNQPQHF.

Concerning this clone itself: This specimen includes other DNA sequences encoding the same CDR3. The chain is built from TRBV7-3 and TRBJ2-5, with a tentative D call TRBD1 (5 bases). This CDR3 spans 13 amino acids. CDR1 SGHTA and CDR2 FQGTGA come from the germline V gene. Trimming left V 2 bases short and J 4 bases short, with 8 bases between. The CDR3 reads CASSLGQGETQYF. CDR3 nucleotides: TGTGCCAGCAGCTTAGGGCAGGGAGAGACCCAGTACTTC.

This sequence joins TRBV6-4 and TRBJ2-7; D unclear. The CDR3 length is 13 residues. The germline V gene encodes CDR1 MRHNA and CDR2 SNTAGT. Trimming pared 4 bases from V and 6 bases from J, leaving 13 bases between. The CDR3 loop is CASSATVTGEQYF. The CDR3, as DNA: TGTGCCAGCAGTGCCACTGTCACCGGCGAGCAGTACTTC.

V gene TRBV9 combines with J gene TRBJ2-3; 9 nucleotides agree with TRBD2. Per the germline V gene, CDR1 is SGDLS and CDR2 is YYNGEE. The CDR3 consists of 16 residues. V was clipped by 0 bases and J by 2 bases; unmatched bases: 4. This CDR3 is CASSVVLAGSTDTQYF. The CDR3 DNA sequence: TGTGCCAGCAGCGTAGTTCTAGCGGGGTCCACAGATACGCAGTATTTT.

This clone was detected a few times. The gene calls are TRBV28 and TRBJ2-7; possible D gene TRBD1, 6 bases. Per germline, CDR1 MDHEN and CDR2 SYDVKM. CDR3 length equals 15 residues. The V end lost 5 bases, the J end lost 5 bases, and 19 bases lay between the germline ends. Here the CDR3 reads CASSPHRDIQDEQYF. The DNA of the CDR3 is TGTGCCAGCAGTCCACACAGGGATATACAAGACGAGCAGTACTTC.

CDR3 sequence: CSVAEGLAGNTIYF. The DNA of the CDR3 is TGCAGCGTTGCGGAGGGGCTGGCTGGAAACACCATATATTTT. V and J are TRBV29-1 and TRBJ1-3, with TRBD1 as a possible D gene (5 bases). This CDR3 spans 14 amino acids. The V end lost 4 bases, the J end lost 2 bases, and 12 bases lay between the germline ends. Germline V gene data show CDR1 as SQVTM and CDR2 as ANQGSEA.

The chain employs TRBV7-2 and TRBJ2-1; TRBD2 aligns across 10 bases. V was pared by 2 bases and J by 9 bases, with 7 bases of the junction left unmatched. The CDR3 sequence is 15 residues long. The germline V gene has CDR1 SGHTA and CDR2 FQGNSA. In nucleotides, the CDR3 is TGTGCCAGCAGCTTACAAGCGGGAGGGGGAAGTGAGCAGTTCTTC. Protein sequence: CASSLQAGGGSEQFF.

The DNA for the CDR3 is TGCGCCAGCAGCTTAACGATAGAGGTGCAGTACTTC. The encoded protein is CASSLTIEVQYF. The V call is TRBV5-1, the J call TRBJ2-7; D is unclear. V was pared by 2 bases and J by 9 bases, with 12 bases between. Germline CDR1 and CDR2: SGHRS and YFSETQ. The length of the CDR3 is 12 residues.

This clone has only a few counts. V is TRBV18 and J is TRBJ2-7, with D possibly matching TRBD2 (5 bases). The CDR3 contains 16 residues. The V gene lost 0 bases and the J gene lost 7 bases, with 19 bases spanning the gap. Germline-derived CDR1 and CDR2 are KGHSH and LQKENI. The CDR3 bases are TGTGCCAGCTCACCACCGTCTGGCACCTCCTCGGGAGAGCAGTACTTC. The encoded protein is CASSPPSGTSSGEQYF.

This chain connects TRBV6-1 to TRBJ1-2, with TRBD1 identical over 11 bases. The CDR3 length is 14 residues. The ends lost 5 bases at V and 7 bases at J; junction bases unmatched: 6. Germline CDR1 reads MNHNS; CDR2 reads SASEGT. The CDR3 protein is CASSTGQGARGYTF. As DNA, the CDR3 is TGTGCCAGCAGTACTGGACAGGGGGCTCGTGGCTACACCTTC.

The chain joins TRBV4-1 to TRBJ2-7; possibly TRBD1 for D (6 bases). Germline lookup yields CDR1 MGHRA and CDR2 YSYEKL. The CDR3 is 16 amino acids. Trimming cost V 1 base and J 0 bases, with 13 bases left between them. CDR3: CASSQGGGRGSYEQYF. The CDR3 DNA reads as TGCGCCAGCAGCCAAGGAGGAGGCAGGGGCTCCTACGAGCAGTACTTC.

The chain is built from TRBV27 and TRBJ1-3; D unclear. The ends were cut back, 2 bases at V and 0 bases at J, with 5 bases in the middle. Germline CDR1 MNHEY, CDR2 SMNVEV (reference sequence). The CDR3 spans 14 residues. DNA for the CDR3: TGTGCCAGCAGTTTAGGCCCCTCTGGAAACACCATATATTTT. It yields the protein CASSLGPSGNTIYF.

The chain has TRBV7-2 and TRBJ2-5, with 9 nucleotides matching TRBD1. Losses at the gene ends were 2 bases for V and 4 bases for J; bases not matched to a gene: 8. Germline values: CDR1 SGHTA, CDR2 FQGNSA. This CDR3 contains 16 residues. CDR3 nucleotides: TGTGCCAGCAGCTTACTGGGGGACAGGGTTTTAGAGACCCAGTACTTC. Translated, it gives CASSLLGDRVLETQYF.

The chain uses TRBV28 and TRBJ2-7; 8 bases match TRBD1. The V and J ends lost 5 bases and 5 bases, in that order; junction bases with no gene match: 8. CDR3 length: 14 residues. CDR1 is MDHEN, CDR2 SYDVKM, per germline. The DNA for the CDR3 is TGTGCCAGCAGTGGACTGGACAGGGACCACGAGCAGTACTTC. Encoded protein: CASSGLDRDHEQYF.

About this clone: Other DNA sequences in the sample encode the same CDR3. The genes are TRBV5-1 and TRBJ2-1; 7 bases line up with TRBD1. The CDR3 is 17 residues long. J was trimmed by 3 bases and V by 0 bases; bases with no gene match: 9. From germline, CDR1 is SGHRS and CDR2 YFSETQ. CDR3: CASSLASAGGLYNEQFF. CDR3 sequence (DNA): TGCGCCAGCAGCTTGGCCTCTGCAGGGGGTCTCTACAATGAGCAGTTCTTC.

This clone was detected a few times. The CDR3 is CAWNWDTPNQPQHF. The CDR3 nucleotides are TGTGCCTGGAATTGGGACACCCCGAATCAGCCCCAGCATTTT. The chain couples TRBV30 to TRBJ1-5; possibly TRBD1 for D (6 bases). Germline V gene data show CDR1 as GTSNPN and CDR2 as SVGIG (reference sequence). This CDR3 has 14 residues. V was clipped by 4 bases and J by 4 bases, with 14 bases between them.

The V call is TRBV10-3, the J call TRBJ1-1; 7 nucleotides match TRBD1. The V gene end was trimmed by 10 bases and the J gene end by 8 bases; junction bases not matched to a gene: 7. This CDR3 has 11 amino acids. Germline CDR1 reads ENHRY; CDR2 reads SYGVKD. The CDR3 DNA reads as TGTGCCACGCAAGAGGGACAGGAAGCTTTCTTT. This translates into CATQEGQEAFF.

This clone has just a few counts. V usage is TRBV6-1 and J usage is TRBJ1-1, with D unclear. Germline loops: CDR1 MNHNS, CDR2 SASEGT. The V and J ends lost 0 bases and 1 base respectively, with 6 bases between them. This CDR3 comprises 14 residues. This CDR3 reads CASSEARENTEAFF. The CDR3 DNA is TGTGCCAGCAGTGAAGCGAGAGAGAACACTGAAGCTTTCTTT.

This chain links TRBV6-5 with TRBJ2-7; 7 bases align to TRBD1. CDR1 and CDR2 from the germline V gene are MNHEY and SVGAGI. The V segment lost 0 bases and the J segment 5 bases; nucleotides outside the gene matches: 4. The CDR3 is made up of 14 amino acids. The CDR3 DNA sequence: TGTGCCAGCAGTTACTCGAACAGGGGCAACGAGCAGTACTTC. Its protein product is CASSYSNRGNEQYF.

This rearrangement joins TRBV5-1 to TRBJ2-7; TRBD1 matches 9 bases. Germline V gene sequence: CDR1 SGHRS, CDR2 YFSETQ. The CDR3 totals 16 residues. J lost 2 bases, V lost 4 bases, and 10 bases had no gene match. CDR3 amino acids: CASSPLGQGPAYEQYF. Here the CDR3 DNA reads TGCGCCAGCAGCCCGCTGGGACAGGGTCCCGCCTACGAGCAGTACTTC.

The CDR3 loop reads CASSSGQGSGEQYF. The CDR3 DNA follows: TGCGCCAGCAGCAGCGGACAGGGATCGGGCGAGCAGTACTTC. V and J are TRBV5-1 and TRBJ2-7; 8 positions match TRBD1. Germline CDR1 and CDR2: SGHRS and YFSETQ. The CDR3 spans 14 residues. J lost 6 bases, V lost 4 bases, and 9 bases had no gene match. Using reference TRBV5-1 and TRBJ2-7 for the parts outside the CDR3, the full variable domain is KAGVTQTPRYLIKTRGQQVTLSCSPISGHRSVSWYQQTPGQGLQFLFEYFSETQRNKGNFPGRFSGRQFSNSRSEMNVSTLELGDSALYLCASSSGQGSGEQYFGPGTRLTVT.

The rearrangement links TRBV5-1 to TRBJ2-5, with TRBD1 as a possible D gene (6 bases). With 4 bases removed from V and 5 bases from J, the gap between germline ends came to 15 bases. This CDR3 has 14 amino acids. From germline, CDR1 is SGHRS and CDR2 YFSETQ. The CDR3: CASSIGTLGETQYF. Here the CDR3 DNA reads TGCGCCAGCAGCATAGGGACATTGGGGGAGACCCAGTACTTC.

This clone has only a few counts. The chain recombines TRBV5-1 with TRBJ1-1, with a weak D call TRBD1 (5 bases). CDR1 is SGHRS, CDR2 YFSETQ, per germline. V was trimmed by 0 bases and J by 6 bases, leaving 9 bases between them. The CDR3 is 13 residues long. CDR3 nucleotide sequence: TGCGCCAGCAGCTTGGATGTAGGGGCTGAAGCTTTCTTT. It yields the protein CASSLDVGAEAFF. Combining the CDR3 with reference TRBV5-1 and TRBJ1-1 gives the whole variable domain KAGVTQTPRYLIKTRGQQVTLSCSPISGHRSVSWYQQTPGQGLQFLFEYFSETQRNKGNFPGRFSGRQFSNSRSEMNVSTLELGDSALYLCASSLDVGAEAFFGQGTRLTVV.

CDR3 nucleotide sequence: TGTGCCAGCAAGAGGGCAGAAGAGCAGTACTTC. Protein: CASKRAEEQYF. The V call is TRBV2, the J call TRBJ2-7; maybe TRBD2 (5 bases). The CDR3 has 11 residues. V lost 7 bases to trimming and J lost 7 bases, with 11 bases between them. The germline V gene has CDR1 SNHLY and CDR2 FYNNEI.

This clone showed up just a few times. This chain's CDR3 is CASRKLDRYQETQYF. Here the CDR3 DNA reads TGTGCCAGCAGAAAACTAGACAGGTACCAAGAGACCCAGTACTTC. This chain connects TRBV28 to TRBJ2-5; a weak D match, TRBD1 (6 bases). Looked up from germline, CDR1 is MDHEN and CDR2 is SYDVKM. Trimming stripped 6 bases from V and 0 bases from J, with 14 bases between. The CDR3 covers 15 residues.